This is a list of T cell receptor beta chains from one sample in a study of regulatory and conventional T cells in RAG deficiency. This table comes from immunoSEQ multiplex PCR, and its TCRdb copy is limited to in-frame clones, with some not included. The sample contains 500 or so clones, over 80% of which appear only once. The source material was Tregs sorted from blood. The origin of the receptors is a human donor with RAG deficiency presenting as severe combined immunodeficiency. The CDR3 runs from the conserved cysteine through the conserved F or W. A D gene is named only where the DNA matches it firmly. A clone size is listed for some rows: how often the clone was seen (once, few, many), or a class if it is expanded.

cdr3_aa: CASSLWSLNTEAFF; cdr3_nt: TGCGCCAGCAGCTTGTGGAGCCTGAACACTGAAGCTTTCTTT; clone_size: -; v_call: TRBV5-1; j_call: TRBJ1-1; d_call: -
cdr3_aa: CSTGLPGYEQYF; cdr3_nt: TGCAGTACCGGCCTTCCAGGGTACGAGCAGTACTTC; clone_size: -; v_call: TRBV29-1; j_call: TRBJ2-7; d_call: -
cdr3_aa: CASSLGALNTEAFF; cdr3_nt: TGTGCCAGCAGCTTAGGGGCCCTGAACACTGAAGCTTTCTTT; clone_size: -; v_call: TRBV7-9; j_call: TRBJ1-1; d_call: -
cdr3_aa: CASSSSGGAGTQYF; cdr3_nt: TGTGCCAGCAGTTCTAGCGGGGGGGCCGGGACCCAGTACTTC; clone_size: -; v_call: TRBV28; j_call: TRBJ2-5; d_call: TRBD2
cdr3_aa: CASSLLGSSYNSPLHF; cdr3_nt: TGTGCCAGCAGCCTCCTCGGCAGCTCCTATAATTCACCCCTCCACTTT; clone_size: -; v_call: TRBV5-5; j_call: TRBJ1-6; d_call: -
cdr3_aa: CASSHLTDYGYTF; cdr3_nt: TGTGCCAGCAGCCATCTAACCGACTATGGCTACACCTTC; clone_size: -; v_call: TRBV7-8; j_call: TRBJ1-2; d_call: -
cdr3_aa: CASSSILDIQSRANVLTF; cdr3_nt: TGTGCCAGCTCAAGCATATTGGACATACAAAGTCGGGCCAACGTCCTGACTTTC; clone_size: -; v_call: TRBV18; j_call: TRBJ2-6; d_call: -
cdr3_aa: CRVFGGGAGGPYNEQFF; cdr3_nt: TGCCGCGTTTTTGGTGGAGGGGCGGGGGGGCCCTACAATGAGCAGTTCTTC; clone_size: -; v_call: TRBV29-1; j_call: TRBJ2-1; d_call: TRBD2
cdr3_aa: CASSPPSGPRYKYF; cdr3_nt: TGTGCCAGCTCACCGCCCAGCGGTCCCAGGTATAAGTACTTC; clone_size: -; v_call: TRBV18; j_call: TRBJ2-7; d_call: -
cdr3_aa: CASSFYELNEQFF; cdr3_nt: TGTGCCAGCAGTTTCTACGAGTTGAATGAGCAGTTCTTC; clone_size: once; v_call: TRBV28; j_call: TRBJ2-1; d_call: -
cdr3_aa: CASNTQSRANVLTF; cdr3_nt: TGTGCCAGCAATACACAAAGTCGGGCCAACGTCCTGACTTTC; clone_size: -; v_call: TRBV5-2; j_call: TRBJ2-6; d_call: -
cdr3_aa: CATSKGTGSNSNQPQHF; cdr3_nt: TGTGCCACCAGCAAGGGGACAGGGTCCAATAGCAATCAGCCCCAGCATTTT; clone_size: -; v_call: TRBV15; j_call: TRBJ1-5; d_call: TRBD1
cdr3_aa: CASSLGTSGSYEQYF; cdr3_nt: TGTGCCAGCAGCCTGGGGACTAGCGGGTCCTACGAGCAGTACTTC; clone_size: -; v_call: TRBV7-2; j_call: TRBJ2-7; d_call: TRBD2
cdr3_aa: CASSWTNSPLHF; cdr3_nt: TGTGCCAGCAGCTGGACGAATTCACCCCTCCACTTT; clone_size: -; v_call: TRBV7-3; j_call: TRBJ1-6; d_call: -
cdr3_aa: CASSLDSTDTQYF; cdr3_nt: TGTGCCAGCAGCTTAGACAGCACAGATACGCAGTATTTT; clone_size: -; v_call: TRBV11-3; j_call: TRBJ2-3; d_call: -
cdr3_aa: CASSHMNTGELFF; cdr3_nt: TGTGCCAGCAGTCATATGAACACCGGGGAGCTGTTTTTT; clone_size: -; v_call: TRBV14; j_call: TRBJ2-2; d_call: -
cdr3_aa: CAAKRGASYNEQFF; cdr3_nt: TGTGCCGCGAAAAGGGGGGCTTCCTACAATGAGCAGTTCTTC; clone_size: -; v_call: TRBV27; j_call: TRBJ2-1; d_call: -
cdr3_aa: CASSLAGVYNEQFF; cdr3_nt: TGCGCCAGCAGCCTAGCGGGAGTGTACAATGAGCAGTTCTTC; clone_size: -; v_call: TRBV5-1; j_call: TRBJ2-1; d_call: TRBD2
cdr3_aa: CASSSQGLREKLFF; cdr3_nt: TGTGCCAGCAGTTCACAGGGCCTGCGTGAAAAACTGTTTTTT; clone_size: -; v_call: TRBV28; j_call: TRBJ1-4; d_call: -
cdr3_aa: CASSEGGQRGGYTF; cdr3_nt: TGCGCCAGCAGCGAAGGGGGCCAACGCGGTGGCTACACCTTC; clone_size: -; v_call: TRBV4-3; j_call: TRBJ1-2; d_call: TRBD1
cdr3_aa: CAISETLGNSPLHF; cdr3_nt: TGTGCCATCAGTGAAACTCTGGGGAATTCACCCCTCCACTTT; clone_size: -; v_call: TRBV10-3; j_call: TRBJ1-6; d_call: -
cdr3_aa: CSVDAETQYF; cdr3_nt: TGCAGCGTTGACGCTGAGACCCAGTACTTC; clone_size: -; v_call: TRBV29-1; j_call: TRBJ2-5; d_call: -
cdr3_aa: CASSLGGNYGYTF; cdr3_nt: TGTGCCAGCAGCTTAGGCGGCAACTATGGCTACACCTTC; clone_size: -; v_call: TRBV7-3; j_call: TRBJ1-2; d_call: -
cdr3_aa: CASGSTSGRGETQYF; cdr3_nt: TGTGCTAGTGGTAGTACTAGCGGGAGGGGAGAGACCCAGTACTTC; clone_size: -; v_call: TRBV12-5; j_call: TRBJ2-5; d_call: TRBD2
cdr3_aa: CASSLSIADTQYF; cdr3_nt: TGTGCCAGCAGTTTATCGATCGCGGATACGCAGTATTTT; clone_size: -; v_call: TRBV27; j_call: TRBJ2-3; d_call: -
cdr3_aa: CAISRGGSSYNEQFF; cdr3_nt: TGTGCCATCAGCCGCGGGGGTAGCTCCTACAATGAGCAGTTCTTC; clone_size: -; v_call: TRBV10-3; j_call: TRBJ2-1; d_call: TRBD2
cdr3_aa: CAIRGDSNEQFF; cdr3_nt: TGTGCCATCAGAGGAGACAGCAATGAGCAGTTCTTC; clone_size: -; v_call: TRBV10-3; j_call: TRBJ2-1; d_call: -
cdr3_aa: CASSLLRDEQFF; cdr3_nt: TGTGCCAGCAGCCTCCTGCGGGATGAGCAGTTCTTC; clone_size: -; v_call: TRBV7-9; j_call: TRBJ2-1; d_call: -
cdr3_aa: CASSLGSAGETYEQYF; cdr3_nt: TGCGCCAGCAGCTTGGGGTCGGCGGGAGAAACCTACGAGCAGTACTTC; clone_size: -; v_call: TRBV5-1; j_call: TRBJ2-7; d_call: TRBD2
cdr3_aa: CASSFPGANYGYTF; cdr3_nt: TGTGCCAGCAGCTTCCCAGGTGCTAACTATGGCTACACCTTC; clone_size: -; v_call: TRBV5-4; j_call: TRBJ1-2; d_call: -
cdr3_aa: CASSHLTDYGYTF; cdr3_nt: TGTGCCAGCAGCCATCTAACCGACTATGGCTACACCTTC; clone_size: -; v_call: TRBV7-2; j_call: TRBJ1-2; d_call: -
cdr3_aa: CASSRQEEKLFF; cdr3_nt: TGTGCCAGTAGCAGACAGGAAGAAAAACTGTTTTTT; clone_size: -; v_call: TRBV19; j_call: TRBJ1-4; d_call: -
cdr3_aa: CASSLGGYQPQHF; cdr3_nt: TGCGCCAGCAGCTTGGGAGGATATCAGCCCCAGCATTTT; clone_size: -; v_call: TRBV5-1; j_call: TRBJ1-5; d_call: -
cdr3_aa: CASGRWGTKNIQYF; cdr3_nt: TGTGCCAGTGGTCGCTGGGGGACCAAAAACATTCAGTACTTC; clone_size: -; v_call: TRBV6-5; j_call: TRBJ2-4; d_call: -
cdr3_aa: CASSLVNYGYTF; cdr3_nt: TGTGCCAGCAGCTTAGTGAACTATGGCTACACCTTC; clone_size: -; v_call: TRBV7-9; j_call: TRBJ1-2; d_call: -
cdr3_aa: CASSLAGGYNEQFF; cdr3_nt: TGTGCCAGCAGCTTAGCGGGAGGGTACAATGAGCAGTTCTTC; clone_size: -; v_call: TRBV11-3; j_call: TRBJ2-1; d_call: TRBD2
cdr3_aa: CASSHQGRDEQFF; cdr3_nt: TGTGCCAGCAGCCACCAGGGGCGCGATGAGCAGTTCTTC; clone_size: -; v_call: TRBV14; j_call: TRBJ2-1; d_call: -
cdr3_aa: CASSMALVVRGTYGYTF; cdr3_nt: TGTGCCAGCAGCATGGCTCTGGTCGTTAGAGGGACCTATGGCTACACCTTC; clone_size: -; v_call: TRBV16; j_call: TRBJ1-2; d_call: -
cdr3_aa: CASSPPRTKSQSRANVLTF; cdr3_nt: TGTGCCAGTAGTCCACCACGGACAAAATCACAAAGTCGGGCCAACGTCCTGACTTTC; clone_size: -; v_call: TRBV19; j_call: TRBJ2-6; d_call: -
cdr3_aa: CASSPITGNYGYTF; cdr3_nt: TGTGCCAGCAGCCCCATCACAGGAAACTATGGCTACACCTTC; clone_size: -; v_call: TRBV5-5; j_call: TRBJ1-2; d_call: -
cdr3_aa: CASSPFARNEQFF; cdr3_nt: TGTGCCAGCAGCCCGTTTGCGAGAAATGAGCAGTTCTTC; clone_size: -; v_call: TRBV14; j_call: TRBJ2-1; d_call: -
cdr3_aa: CASMDRPVRKTYGYTF; cdr3_nt: TGCGCCAGCATGGACCGACCGGTTCGAAAGACCTATGGCTACACCTTC; clone_size: -; v_call: TRBV5-1; j_call: TRBJ1-2; d_call: -
cdr3_aa: CASSPGRAGEETQYF; cdr3_nt: TGTGCCAGCAGCCCCGGGCGGGCGGGGGAAGAGACCCAGTACTTC; clone_size: -; v_call: TRBV7-3; j_call: TRBJ2-5; d_call: TRBD2
cdr3_aa: CASSCRQHHGKTYGYTF; cdr3_nt: TGTGCCAGCAGCTGTAGGCAACACCATGGAAAGACCTATGGCTACACCTTC; clone_size: -; v_call: TRBV7-9; j_call: TRBJ1-2; d_call: -
cdr3_aa: CASSEDTAYNEQFF; cdr3_nt: TGTGCCAGCAGTGAGGACACCGCCTACAATGAGCAGTTCTTC; clone_size: -; v_call: TRBV6-6; j_call: TRBJ2-1; d_call: -
cdr3_aa: CASSLLSLGAQYF; cdr3_nt: TGTGCCAGCAGCCTCCTTAGTCTCGGAGCGCAGTATTTT; clone_size: -; v_call: TRBV7-9; j_call: TRBJ2-3; d_call: -
cdr3_aa: CASSLEWGSGNTIYF; cdr3_nt: TGCGCCAGCAGCTTGGAGTGGGGATCTGGAAACACCATATATTTT; clone_size: -; v_call: TRBV5-1; j_call: TRBJ1-3; d_call: -
cdr3_aa: CASSPWGGNTEAFF; cdr3_nt: TGTGCCAGCAGTCCATGGGGGGGGAACACTGAAGCTTTCTTT; clone_size: -; v_call: TRBV27; j_call: TRBJ1-1; d_call: -
cdr3_aa: CASSDMDRALQPQHF; cdr3_nt: TGTGCCAGCAGTGATATGGACAGGGCTTTACAGCCCCAGCATTTT; clone_size: -; v_call: TRBV6-1; j_call: TRBJ1-5; d_call: TRBD1
cdr3_aa: CASSVEVEAEAFF; cdr3_nt: TGTGCCAGCAGCGTAGAGGTGGAGGCTGAAGCTTTCTTT; clone_size: -; v_call: TRBV9; j_call: TRBJ1-1; d_call: -
cdr3_aa: CAISVSQGTYEKLFF; cdr3_nt: TGTGCCATCAGTGTCTCTCAGGGGACGTATGAAAAACTGTTTTTT; clone_size: -; v_call: TRBV10-3; j_call: TRBJ1-4; d_call: -
cdr3_aa: CASSYPDRADTQYF; cdr3_nt: TGTGCCAGCAGTTACCCGGACAGGGCAGATACGCAGTATTTT; clone_size: -; v_call: TRBV6-5; j_call: TRBJ2-3; d_call: TRBD1
cdr3_aa: CTSSQDCLCTKRANVLTF; cdr3_nt: TGCACCAGCAGTCAAGACTGTTTGTGCACAAAGCGGGCCAACGTCCTGACTTTC; clone_size: -; v_call: TRBV1; j_call: TRBJ2-6; d_call: -
cdr3_aa: CSVAGTGAFYGYTF; cdr3_nt: TGCAGCGTGGCCGGGACAGGTGCCTTCTATGGCTACACCTTC; clone_size: -; v_call: TRBV29-1; j_call: TRBJ1-2; d_call: TRBD1
cdr3_aa: CSVFGGGAGGPYNEQFF; cdr3_nt: TGCAGCGTTTTTGGGGGAGGGGCGGGGGGGCCCTACAATGAGCAGTTCTTC; clone_size: -; v_call: TRBV29-1; j_call: TRBJ2-1; d_call: TRBD2
cdr3_aa: CASSPPASGRNPSYEQYF; cdr3_nt: TGTGCCAGCTCACCACCGGCTAGCGGGAGAAACCCCTCCTACGAGCAGTACTTC; clone_size: -; v_call: TRBV18; j_call: TRBJ2-7; d_call: TRBD2
cdr3_aa: CASSPDRVNTEAFF; cdr3_nt: TGTGCCAGCAGCCCCGACAGAGTGAACACTGAAGCTTTCTTT; clone_size: -; v_call: TRBV5-4; j_call: TRBJ1-1; d_call: -
cdr3_aa: CASSPSRTQETQYF; cdr3_nt: TGCGCCAGCAGCCCCTCTCGGACGCAAGAGACCCAGTACTTC; clone_size: -; v_call: TRBV4-1; j_call: TRBJ2-5; d_call: -
cdr3_aa: CASRPSHTEAFF; cdr3_nt: TGTGCCAGCAGACCCTCCCACACTGAAGCTTTCTTT; clone_size: few; v_call: TRBV6-6; j_call: TRBJ1-1; d_call: -